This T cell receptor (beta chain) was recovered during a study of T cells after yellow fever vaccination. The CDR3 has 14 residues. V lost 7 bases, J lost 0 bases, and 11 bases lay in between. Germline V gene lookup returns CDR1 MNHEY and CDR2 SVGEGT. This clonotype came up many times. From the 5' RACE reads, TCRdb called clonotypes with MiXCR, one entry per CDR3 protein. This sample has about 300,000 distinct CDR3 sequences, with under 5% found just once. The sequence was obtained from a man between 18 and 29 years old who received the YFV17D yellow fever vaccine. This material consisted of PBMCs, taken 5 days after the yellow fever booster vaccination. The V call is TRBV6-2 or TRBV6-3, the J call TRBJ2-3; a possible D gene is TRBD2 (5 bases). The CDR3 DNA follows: TGTGCCAGCATGCGGTGGACTAGCACAGATACGCAGTATTTT. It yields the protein CASMRWTSTDTQYF.